This TCR beta chain was recorded in a study of vaccination and CD4 T cells after COVID-19. Germline-derived CDR1 and CDR2 are DFQATT and SNEGSKA (reference sequence). The CDR3 totals 18 residues. Of note for this clonotype: The antigen is undetermined. The junction differs from germline at one of its ends, possibly a read error.

Noted treatment: approximately 11-day PBMC culture with coronavirus spike peptide pools or control peptides (ViraFEST assay). The collection of CD4+ T cells from the unexposed donor took place before the COVID-19 pandemic (2011-2018). In the ViraFEST assay, peptide-pool expansion preceded TCR sequencing of expanded clonotypes. With the Oncomine TCR Beta short-read assay, DNA from cultured CD4+ T cells was sequenced. Scientists extracted genomic DNA from CD4+ T cells grown in culture. TCRdb fed the PCR reads into MiXCR, producing one record per CDR3 protein. The repertoire consists of some 8,000 distinct CDR3 sequences, with under 40% occurring once and the leading ten covering around an eighth.

This chain uses TRBV20-1 with TRBJ2-5; 10 bases fit TRBD1. Source material: CD4+ T cells from blood, cultured in vitro. The receptor's source is a human donor in good health. CDR3 nucleotides: TGCAGTGCTAGTATAGGACCGGGACAGGGGACCGCACAAGGGACCCAGTACTTC. It is translated as CSASIGPGQGTAQGTQYF.